This T cell receptor beta chain was documented in a study of T cells in Graves' hyperthyroidism and ophthalmopathy. For the study at large: Peripheral blood was collected at initial diagnosis, before any treatment. Findings and limits, study-wide: Also found in blood were most expanded thyroid clonotypes above 0.001.

A remark on this clonotype: No antigen is known for it.

V shed 6 bases and J 5 bases; nucleotides not matched to a gene: 3. The CDR3 runs 12 residues. Germline V gene lookup returns CDR1 WSHSY and CDR2 SAAADI. Ophthalmopathy cases scored 3 or more on the Clinical Activity Score and 4 or more on NOSPECS grade, with duration below 3 months. Orbital computed tomography and thyroid ultrasound, together with serum TRAb and thyroxine and clinical symptoms, were used for diagnoses. There were TCR beta CDR3 regions amplified from RNA transcripts. Initially, a first-round RT-PCR of the TCR CDR3 employed the HTBI primer set. TCRdb re-called the multiplex PCR reads with MiXCR, one entry per CDR3 protein. Altogether about 270,000 distinct CDR3 sequences are present, roughly 22% being singletons, with the ten largest covering roughly 60%.

Sequenced input: blood. The TCR comes from a man aged 30 to 45 with Graves' ophthalmopathy. This rearrangement joins TRBV10-2 to TRBJ1-1, with TRBD1 matching over 7 bases. As DNA, the CDR3 is TGCGCCAGCAGCGCAGGGGGAACTGAAGCTTTCTTT. It codes for CASSAGGTEAFF.